Judged by abundance, the clone carrying this T cell receptor (beta chain) is medium-sized. The antigen is unknown. No cell fractionation was done, so the repertoire covers all unsorted peripheral blood T cells. The CDR3 is made up of 15 amino acids. The germline V gene encodes CDR1 SGHKS and CDR2 YYEKEE (reference sequence). Trimming removed 3 bases from V and 0 bases from J, with 9 bases in between. The data were taken from a study of HIV-infected patients and healthy controls. Findings of the study overall: The authors saw processing only sixteen HIV-infected individuals as a major limitation on generality. CMV-associated CDR3s mostly grew nonsignificantly during therapy, while HIV-associated CDR3s declined significantly.

Reverse transcription used about 510 ng RNA and constant-region primers for alpha and beta. Each of the alpha and beta chains got its own library through chain-specific third strand synthesis with indices. The cDNA received a 5' RACE adapter containing a random hexamer plus an SP2 sequencing primer site. Two random hexamers, added before amplification and joined, formed each molecule's 12-nucleotide barcode. MiXCR was run by TCRdb on the 5' RACE reads, yielding one entry per CDR3 protein. This sample has over 3,500 distinct CDR3 sequences; about 14% occur once, and the top ten carry roughly 14%. V is TRBV5-5 and J is TRBJ1-4; D remains unclear. The source material was blood, sampled before antiretroviral therapy. This clonotype originated in an adult with HIV infection. This CDR3 reads CASSSFMATNEKLFF. CDR3 coding DNA: TGTGCCAGCAGCTCATTTATGGCAACTAATGAAAAACTGTTTTTT.